This T cell receptor beta chain was sequenced for a study of cytomegalovirus exposure and HLA in healthy donors. Study outcomes and limitations: V- and J-gene trimming in TCR beta was tied to a missense DCLRE1C variant by an analysis performed later. Highly shared variants forming one cluster were likely a sequencing artifact.

After removal of 0 bases from V and 4 bases from J, the junction contained 6 bases not matched to a gene. The CDR3 extends over 15 amino acids. CDR1 SGHRS and CDR2 YFSETQ come from the germline V gene. The sample holds a few counts of this clone. What it recognizes is unknown. The PCR used 60 Vbeta and 13 Jbeta primers. Sequencing used immunoSEQ multiplex PCR; TCRdb keeps in-frame clones, though not all of them. This table has tens of thousands of clones, approximately 81% appearing once. The clonotype comes from a woman aged 50 to 60 in good health and CMV-seropositive. The sequenced sample was PBMCs. The V and J genes are TRBV5-1 and TRBJ2-7; 8 bases line up with TRBD2. CDR3 residues: CASSLGGSGEYEQYF. The DNA of the CDR3 is TGCGCCAGCAGCTTGGGCGGTAGCGGGGAGTACGAGCAGTACTTC.